This T cell receptor (beta chain) was captured in a study of CD8 T cells in Susac syndrome. The length of the CDR3 is 15 residues. The germline CDR1 and CDR2 sequences are MNHEY and SMNVEV (reference sequence). Trimming took 8 bases from V and 1 from J, leaving 15 bases between them. The controls, all healthy donors, were matched for age and sex. TEMRA cells were enriched by FACS, and CD4+ and CD8+ T cells were negatively isolated. An input of about 0.45 to 1 ug of RNA was subjected to reverse transcription using random hexamers. An immunoSEQ multiplex PCR generated amplified TCR beta CDR3 products spanning 54 Vbeta and 13 Jbeta. Each CDR3 protein is one row after TCRdb ran MiXCR on the immunoSEQ multiplex PCR reads. The sample includes some 150,000 distinct CDR3 sequences, around 94% of them seen just once.

The sequenced sample was CD4+ T cells from PBMCs. This TCR came from a human donor in good health. The genes are TRBV27 and TRBJ1-5, with D tentatively TRBD1 (5 bases). CDR3 sequence (DNA): TGTGCCAGCCGTACCGGGGGAGGAAGCAATCAGCCCCAGCATTTT. This sequence encodes CASRTGGGSNQPQHF.